These 18 T cell receptor beta chains came from one sample sequenced in a study of cytomegalovirus exposure and HLA in healthy donors. Researchers ran the PCR with 60 Vbeta and 13 Jbeta primers. Assay used: immunoSEQ multiplex PCR; TCRdb lists only in-frame clones, some missing. Among under 200,000 clones listed, 80% were seen once. The sequencing input was PBMCs. These TCRs come from a man aged 35-49 years in good health and CMV-seronegative.

J is TRBJ2-5 and V is TRBV9; 12 bases map to TRBD1. Trimming removed 0 bases from V and 5 bases from J; junction bases left unmatched: 2. This CDR3 contains 15 residues. Per the germline V gene, CDR1 is SGDLS and CDR2 is YYNGEE. CDR3 nucleotide sequence: TGTGCCAGCAGCGTAGGTGGGACAGGGGGCGAGACCCAGTACTTC. Amino acids: CASSVGGTGGETQYF.

On this clone: At one boundary the junction diverges from the germline segment, which might be a read error. The rearrangement joins TRBV7-9 to TRBJ2-7; 10 nucleotides agree with TRBD1. Germline loops: CDR1 SEHNR, CDR2 FQNEAQ (reference sequence). This CDR3 region has 13 residues. DNA of the CDR3: TGTGCCAGCAGCTTAGAGGACAGGGGGAAGTTAGACTTC. Protein product: CASSLEDRGKLDF. Filled out from reference TRBV7-9 and TRBJ2-7, the complete variable domain reads DTGVSQNPRHKITKRGQNVTFRCDPISEHNRLYWYRQTLGQGPEFLTYFQNEAQLEKSRLLSDRFSAERPKGSFSTLEIQRTEQGDSAMYLCASSLEDRGKLDFGPGTRLTVT.

The CDR3 loop is CASSKRKTGGSDEQFF. In DNA form, the CDR3 reads TGCGCCAGCTCCAAACGTAAGACAGGGGGCTCGGATGAGCAGTTCTTC. V is TRBV10-1 and J is TRBJ2-1; 10 bases are shared with TRBD1. The V and J ends lost 8 bases and 8 bases, in that order; junction bases with no gene match: 15. Germline CDR1 and CDR2: WNHNN and SYGVQD (reference sequence). The CDR3 spans 16 residues.

The chain has TRBV4-3 and TRBJ2-7, with D perhaps TRBD2 (6 bases). The CDR3 has 16 residues. The V end was cut by 0 bases, the J end by 2 bases, with 14 bases between. Per the germline V gene, CDR1 is LGHNA and CDR2 is YSLEER. As DNA, the CDR3 is TGCGCCAGCAGCCAAGATAGGCCTAGCGCTGCCTACGAGCAGTACTTC. This sequence encodes CASSQDRPSAAYEQYF.

The sample holds one count of this clone. The CDR3 region is CATSRDRGQSLTDTQYF. CDR3 DNA sequence: TGTGCCACCAGCAGAGATAGGGGACAGAGCCTCACAGATACGCAGTATTTT. The rearrangement uses TRBV15 and TRBJ2-3; TRBD1 matches 7 bases. CDR1 and CDR2 (germline): LNHNV, YYDKDF (reference sequence). V was clipped by 0 bases and J by 2 bases; unmatched bases: 8. CDR3 size: 17 residues.

The V gene is TRBV4-3, the J gene TRBJ1-6, with TRBD1 identical over 7 bases. The CDR3 loop spans 15 amino acids. Germline lookup yields CDR1 LGHNA and CDR2 YSLEER. The junction had 7 bases not matched to a gene; V was cut back by 3 bases and J by 8 bases. Here the CDR3 reads CASSHTTGMDSPLHF. The CDR3 DNA reads TGCGCCAGCAGCCATACGACAGGGATGGATTCACCCCTCCACTTT.

V usage is TRBV2 and J usage is TRBJ1-2, with 8 bases fitting TRBD1. The ends lost 8 bases at V and 8 bases at J; junction bases unmatched: 13. The CDR3 spans 14 residues. Germline V gene sequence: CDR1 SNHLY, CDR2 FYNNEI. CDR3 in amino acids: CASGPGQGGSGYTF. The CDR3 DNA reads as TGTGCCAGCGGACCCGGACAGGGAGGCTCGGGCTACACCTTC.

The chain couples TRBV29-1 to TRBJ2-7, with 9 bases matching TRBD1. CDR1 and CDR2 from the germline V gene are SQVTM and ANQGSEA. This CDR3 region has 14 residues. V lost 1 base, J lost 6 bases, and 7 bases stayed unmatched. In DNA form, the CDR3 reads TGCAGCGTTGAAGGGACAGGGGCTTATGGCGAGCAGTACTTC. Translation gives CSVEGTGAYGEQYF.

V is TRBV27 and J is TRBJ2-2; 7 bases align to TRBD1. Trimming at V came to 2 bases and at J to 6 bases, leaving 9 bases not matched to a gene. Germline V gene sequence: CDR1 MNHEY, CDR2 SMNVEV (reference sequence). This CDR3 has 16 residues. The DNA for the CDR3 is TGTGCCAGCAGTTTACGGGGACAGTACCCCCCCGGGGAGCTGTTTTTT. This translates into CASSLRGQYPPGELFF.

This clone has only a few counts. The J gene is TRBJ2-1, the V gene TRBV27; D unresolved. The CDR3 totals 15 residues. The V gene's germline CDR1 is MNHEY and CDR2 SMNVEV (reference sequence). V was clipped by 4 bases and J by 0 bases, with 10 bases between them. The CDR3, as DNA: TGTGCCAGCAGTTCGGTAGCTAGCTCCTACAATGAGCAGTTCTTC. It encodes CASSSVASSYNEQFF.

The chain couples TRBV6-1 to TRBJ2-1; TRBD2 aligns across 11 bases. Germline V gene sequence: CDR1 MNHNS, CDR2 SASEGT. After removal of 6 bases from V and 7 bases from J, the junction contained 8 bases not matched to a gene. CDR3 length: 15 amino acids. CDR3 region: CASRLLAGVPNEQFF. CDR3 DNA sequence: TGTGCCAGCAGGCTACTAGCGGGAGTACCGAATGAGCAGTTCTTC.

The V call is TRBV7-3, the J call TRBJ2-5, with 13 bases matching TRBD2. In germline, CDR1 is SGHTA, CDR2 FQGTGA. This CDR3 contains 16 residues. Germline trimming cut 2 bases from V and 4 bases from J; bases unmatched to any gene: 4. CDR3 loop: CASSLLGLAGTETQYF. The CDR3, as DNA: TGTGCCAGCAGCTTATTGGGACTAGCGGGAACAGAGACCCAGTACTTC.

The chain employs TRBV7-9 and TRBJ2-3; D might be TRBD1 (5 bases). V was trimmed by 5 bases and J by 4 bases, leaving 7 bases between them. Germline V gives CDR1 SEHNR, CDR2 FQNEAQ (reference sequence). CDR3 length: 12 residues. In DNA form, the CDR3 reads TGTGCCAGCAGCAGGGGTTCAGATACGCAGTATTTT. It translates to CASSRGSDTQYF.

This clone was seen a handful of times. The chain has TRBV6-5 and TRBJ1-5; D unclear. CDR1 MNHEY and CDR2 SVGAGI come from the germline V gene. This CDR3 has 12 amino acids. Deletions cut 7 bases from V and 4 bases from J, with 8 bases between. The DNA of the CDR3 is TGTGCCAGCAACGAGCCTAATCAGCCCCAGCATTTT. Translated: CASNEPNQPQHF.

The rearrangement uses TRBV5-1 and TRBJ2-2; 14 bases are a match to TRBD2. This CDR3 has 15 amino acids. Germline V CDR1 and CDR2: SGHRS, YFSETQ. The junction had 1 base not matched to a gene; V was cut back by 3 bases and J by 6 bases. The CDR3 region has the DNA TGCGCCAGCAGCTCGGGACTAGCGGGGGCCGGGGAGCTGTTTTTT. Translated: CASSSGLAGAGELFF.

This clone was detected only once. The chain combines TRBV5-6 with TRBJ2-5; 7 nucleotides agree with TRBD1. CDR3 length: 15 amino acids. The V and J ends lost 4 bases and 1 base, in that order; junction bases with no gene match: 7. Germline V gene sequence: CDR1 SGHDT, CDR2 YYEEEE. DNA of the CDR3: TGTGCCAGCAGCGGTGGGACAGTCCCCCAAGAGACCCAGTACTTC. Encoded protein: CASSGGTVPQETQYF.

The chain recombines TRBV19 with TRBJ1-5; 10 positions agree with TRBD1. The CDR3 consists of 17 residues. Germline V gives CDR1 LNHDA, CDR2 SQIVND (reference sequence). V shed 9 bases, J shed 4 bases, and the junction held 15 bases outside the gene matches. The CDR3: CASDRGPLAGLNQPQHF. The CDR3 DNA sequence: TGTGCCAGCGACAGGGGGCCTCTTGCCGGCCTAAATCAGCCCCAGCATTTT. The variable domain in full, with the rest retrieved from reference TRBV19 and TRBJ1-5, is DGGITQSPKYLFRKEGQNVTLSCEQNLNHDAMYWYRQDPGQGLRLIYYSQIVNDFQKGDIAEGYSVSREKKESFPLTVTSAQKNPTAFYLCASDRGPLAGLNQPQHFGDGTRLSIL.

This clone was picked up one time. This chain uses TRBV7-3 with TRBJ1-2; 7 bases line up with TRBD1. CDR3 length: 13 amino acids. Trimming at V came to 5 bases and at J to 5 bases, leaving 5 bases not matched to a gene. Germline CDR1 SGHTA, CDR2 FQGTGA. CDR3 sequence: CASSADRVYGYTF. The CDR3 DNA reads TGTGCCAGCAGCGCCGACAGGGTATATGGCTACACCTTC. The full variable domain, its missing parts supplied by reference TRBV7-3 and TRBJ1-2, is GAGVSQTPSNKVTEKGKYVELRCDPISGHTALYWYRQSLGQGPEFLIYFQGTGAADDSGLPNDRFFAVRPEGSVSTLKIQRTERGDSAVYLCASSADRVYGYTFGSGTRLTVV.